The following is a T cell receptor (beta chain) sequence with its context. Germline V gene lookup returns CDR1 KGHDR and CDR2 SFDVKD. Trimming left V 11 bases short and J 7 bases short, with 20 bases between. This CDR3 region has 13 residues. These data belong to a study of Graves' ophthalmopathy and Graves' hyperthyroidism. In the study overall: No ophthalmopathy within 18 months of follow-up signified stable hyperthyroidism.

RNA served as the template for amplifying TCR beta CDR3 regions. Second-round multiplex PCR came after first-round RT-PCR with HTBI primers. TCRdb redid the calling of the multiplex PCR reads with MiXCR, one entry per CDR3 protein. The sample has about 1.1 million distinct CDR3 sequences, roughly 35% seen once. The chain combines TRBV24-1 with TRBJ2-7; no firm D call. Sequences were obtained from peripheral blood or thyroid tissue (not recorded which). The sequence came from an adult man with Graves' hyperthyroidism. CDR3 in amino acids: CASSSTSTFEQYF. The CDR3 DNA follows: TGTGCCAGCAGCTCCACCTCGACTTTTGAGCAGTACTTC.